Below, 23 T cell receptor beta chains from the same sample are listed, as sequenced in a study of cytomegalovirus exposure and HLA in healthy donors. It was with 60 Vbeta and 13 Jbeta primers that the PCR ran. Some clones are missing from TCRdb's copy, which holds only in-frame ones; the method was immunoSEQ multiplex PCR. The sample carries 110,000 to 150,000 clones, roughly four fifths recorded once. The sequencing input was PBMCs. Receptors were obtained from a male donor in good health and CMV-seronegative.

Note on this clone: The sample contains more than one DNA sequence encoding this CDR3. V gene TRBV19 combines with J gene TRBJ1-1; D not certain. This CDR3 has 14 residues. Trimming took off 3 bases at V and 1 base at J, with 9 bases between the two ends. The germline V gene has CDR1 LNHDA and CDR2 SQIVND (reference sequence). The DNA of the CDR3 is TGTGCCAGTAGTATTGGGCAGCCGAACACTGAAGCTTTCTTT. Protein product: CASSIGQPNTEAFF.

To note about this clone: At one boundary the junction diverges from the germline segment, which might be a read error. The V and J genes are TRBV7-9 and TRBJ2-7, with D possibly TRBD2 on 6 matching bases. This CDR3 contains 12 residues. The germline gives CDR1 SEHNR, CDR2 FQNEAQ (reference sequence). CDR3 sequence: CSSNLQGGNQYF. In DNA form, the CDR3 reads TGTTCCAGCAACCTCCAGGGCGGGAACCAGTACTTC.

J is TRBJ2-1 and V is TRBV25-1; D gene unclear. V was pared by 6 bases and J by 4 bases, with 7 bases between. The CDR3 length is 12 residues. The germline gives CDR1 MGHDK, CDR2 SYGVNS. CDR3: CASSLTYNEQFF. DNA for the CDR3: TGTGCCAGCAGCCTAACTTACAATGAGCAGTTCTTC.

This chain connects TRBV7-3 to TRBJ2-6; 8 bases are a match to TRBD1. Trimming cost V 1 base and J 2 bases; bases outside gene matches: 7. Germline V gene data show CDR1 as SGHTA and CDR2 as FQGTGA. The CDR3 is made up of 18 amino acids. The CDR3 coding sequence is TGTGCCAGCAGCTTAATGGGACAGGCTCTAACTGGGGCCAACGTCCTGACTTTC. Translated, it gives CASSLMGQALTGANVLTF.

This clone was picked up a small number of times. This chain uses TRBV7-6 with TRBJ2-5; D tentatively reads TRBD1 or TRBD2 (5 bases each). The end of the DNA fits TRBJ2-7 better, so the J call may be wrong. Germline CDR1 is SGHVS and CDR2 is FNYEAQ. The length of the CDR3 is 14 residues. In DNA form, the CDR3 reads TGTGCCAGCAGCTTATTTGGGGGCTCCTACGAGCAGTACTTC. Translation gives CASSLFGGSYEQYF.

This clone was found a few times. CDR3 DNA sequence: TGTGCCAGCAGCCATACGGCGGGAAATGAAAAACTGTTTTTT. Translation gives CASSHTAGNEKLFF. This chain joins TRBV7-2 and TRBJ1-4; no firm D call. V was shortened by 5 bases and J by 5 bases, with 12 bases between the two germline ends. The CDR3 extends over 14 amino acids. CDR1 and CDR2 from the germline V gene are SGHTA and FQGNSA. Filled out from reference TRBV7-2 and TRBJ1-4, the complete variable domain reads GAGVSQSPSNKVTEKGKDVELRCDPISGHTALYWYRQSLGQGLEFLIYFQGNSAPDKSGLPSDRFSAERTGGSVSTLTIQRTQQEDSAVYLCASSHTAGNEKLFFGSGTQLSVL.

This rearrangement joins TRBV4-3 to TRBJ2-3; D unclear. The germline V gene has CDR1 LGHNA and CDR2 YSLEER. Trimming stripped 0 bases from V and 4 bases from J, with 11 bases between. The CDR3 runs to 15 residues. CDR3 protein: CASSQDAVPPDTQYF. For the CDR3, the DNA is TGCGCCAGCAGCCAAGACGCGGTCCCCCCAGATACGCAGTATTTT.

The V call is TRBV9, the J call TRBJ2-3; D is ambiguous. The CDR3 extends over 14 amino acids. Germline loops: CDR1 SGDLS, CDR2 YYNGEE. V was cut by 2 bases and J by 2 bases, with 9 bases left in between. The CDR3 DNA reads TGTGCCAGCAGCGTGTTAGAACCCACAGATACGCAGTATTTT. Amino acid sequence: CASSVLEPTDTQYF.

The chain has TRBV28 and TRBJ2-7; the match to TRBD2 covers 8 bases. This CDR3 region has 15 residues. The germline V gene has CDR1 MDHEN and CDR2 SYDVKM. V was pared by 7 bases and J by 1 base, with 9 bases of the junction left unmatched. The CDR3 DNA sequence: TGTGCCAGCACTCCCCCACTAGCGGCATCCTACGAGCAGTACTTC. This sequence encodes CASTPPLAASYEQYF. The variable domain in full, completed from reference TRBV28 and TRBJ2-7, reads DVKVTQSSRYLVKRTGEKVFLECVQDMDHENMFWYRQDPGLGLRLIYFSYDVKMKEKGDIPEGYSVSREKKERFSLILESASTNQTSMYLCASTPPLAASYEQYFGPGTRLTVT.

In nucleotides, the CDR3 is TGTGCCAGCAGTCTCATCACGGGGAACACTGAAGCTTTCTTT. Its protein product is CASSLITGNTEAFF. V gene TRBV27 combines with J gene TRBJ1-1, with no clear D. Trimming took 5 bases from V and 1 from J, leaving 11 bases between them. CDR1 MNHEY and CDR2 SMNVEV come from the germline V gene (reference sequence). The CDR3 covers 14 residues.

This chain joins TRBV10-2 and TRBJ2-7; the D gene is possibly TRBD2 (5 bases). The length of the CDR3 is 16 residues. V was clipped by 0 bases and J by 3 bases, with 15 bases between them. CDR1 and CDR2 from the germline V gene are WSHSY and SAAADI. The CDR3 here is CASSESSIGRGYEQYF. CDR3 DNA: TGCGCCAGCAGTGAGTCGTCCATAGGGAGAGGCTACGAGCAGTACTTC.

This chain links TRBV7-9 with TRBJ2-7; TRBD1 agrees at 9 bases. Germline trimming cut 3 bases from V and 5 bases from J; bases unmatched to any gene: 5. The CDR3 loop spans 14 amino acids. In germline, CDR1 is SEHNR, CDR2 FQNEAQ (reference sequence). The CDR3 sequence is CASSFRDREHEQYF. The CDR3 DNA is TGTGCCAGCAGCTTCCGGGACAGGGAACACGAGCAGTACTTC.

The chain is built from TRBV6-6 and TRBJ2-4; 12 nucleotides line up with TRBD2. The CDR3 totals 14 residues. Looked up from germline, CDR1 is MNHNY and CDR2 is SVGAGI (reference sequence). Trimming at V came to 4 bases and at J to 6 bases, leaving 1 base not matched to a gene. DNA of the CDR3: TGTGCCAGCAGTTCGGGACTAGCGGGAAACATTCAGTACTTC. This gives the protein CASSSGLAGNIQYF.

This rearrangement joins TRBV7-2 to TRBJ2-3; D is perhaps TRBD1 (6 bases). Trimming took 1 base from V and 5 from J, leaving 10 bases between them. Germline V lookup: CDR1 SGHTA, CDR2 FQGNSA. The CDR3 runs to 14 residues. The CDR3, as DNA: TGTGCCAGCAGCTTAGGGGTAGGGGGAGATACGCAGTATTTT. Protein product: CASSLGVGGDTQYF. Drawing the rest from reference TRBV7-2 and TRBJ2-3, the complete variable domain is GAGVSQSPSNKVTEKGKDVELRCDPISGHTALYWYRQSLGQGLEFLIYFQGNSAPDKSGLPSDRFSAERTGGSVSTLTIQRTQQEDSAVYLCASSLGVGGDTQYFGPGTRLTVL.

The V and J genes are TRBV7-2 and TRBJ1-2; D is ambiguous. Germline CDR1 is SGHTA and CDR2 is FQGNSA. The germline V and J ends were trimmed by 1 base and 4 bases, with 16 bases remaining between them. CDR3 length: 16 residues. The DNA for the CDR3 is TGTGCCAGCAGCTTAGTTGTGGTTCGGGGTGGCTATGGCTACACCTTC. Translation: CASSLVVVRGGYGYTF.

The rearrangement joins TRBV18 to TRBJ2-5; D may be TRBD1 (5 bases). This CDR3 has 13 amino acids. Germline loops: CDR1 KGHSH, CDR2 LQKENI. With 2 bases removed from V and 4 bases from J, the gap between germline ends came to 8 bases. Here the CDR3 reads CASSPVGAETQYF. The DNA of the CDR3 is TGTGCCAGCTCACCAGTAGGGGCAGAGACCCAGTACTTC.

This clone was recorded once. The chain employs TRBV10-3 and TRBJ2-4; TRBD1 agrees at 7 bases. The CDR3 is 16 amino acids. Germline lookup yields CDR1 ENHRY and CDR2 SYGVKD. J was trimmed by 8 bases and V by 10 bases; bases with no gene match: 20. The DNA of the CDR3 is TGTGCCACCGCCTCCCCTCGTGACAGGGTCTATCACATTCAGTACTTC. It yields the protein CATASPRDRVYHIQYF.

Notes on this clone: At one end the junction does not follow the germline gene, possibly because of a read error. The chain employs TRBV27 and TRBJ2-3; 7 positions match TRBD2. The V gene's germline CDR1 is MNHEY and CDR2 SMNVEV (reference sequence). This CDR3 has 14 amino acids. The CDR3 DNA follows: TGTGCAAGCAGGCGGAGCGGGGCCACAGATACGCAGTATTTT. Translated, it gives CASRRSGATDTQYF.

The chain has TRBV16 and TRBJ1-1; D is uncertain. The CDR3 contains 13 residues. V lost 8 bases to trimming and J lost 5 bases, with 15 bases between them. Germline assignment: CDR1 KGHSY and CDR2 FQNENV. The DNA of the CDR3 is TGTGCCAGCTCCCCGACGGGGAGGACTGAAGCTTTCTTT. Translation: CASSPTGRTEAFF.

The V gene is TRBV5-6, the J gene TRBJ1-3; maybe TRBD1 (5 bases). The CDR3 covers 19 residues. The germline CDR1 and CDR2 sequences are SGHDT and YYEEEE. V was cut by 5 bases and J by 0 bases, with 24 bases left in between. CDR3 nucleotide sequence: TGTGCCAGCAGACTCCCCGGGGGGAGCAGAGCCCGCTCTGGAAACACCATATATTTT. Translation: CASRLPGGSRARSGNTIYF.

V and J are TRBV4-1 and TRBJ2-1; a weak D match, TRBD2 (6 bases). This CDR3 spans 15 amino acids. CDR1 is MGHRA, CDR2 YSYEKL, per germline. V was pared by 0 bases and J by 5 bases, with 11 bases between. The CDR3 DNA sequence: TGCGCCAGCAGCCAAGATGGCGGGGCCGACAATGAGCAGTTCTTC. It codes for CASSQDGGADNEQFF.

V gene TRBV5-6 combines with J gene TRBJ2-7, with D possibly being TRBD2 (6 bases). Germline-derived CDR1 and CDR2 are SGHDT and YYEEEE. The CDR3 is 16 residues long. Trimming left V 0 bases short and J 1 base short, with 14 bases between. This CDR3 is CASSLVVGLPSYEQYF. The CDR3 DNA reads TGTGCCAGCAGCTTGGTTGTCGGACTACCGTCCTACGAGCAGTACTTC.

The genes are TRBV6-1 and TRBJ2-7; 11 bases agree with TRBD2. CDR1 is MNHNS, CDR2 SASEGT, per germline. The ends lost 4 bases at V and 4 bases at J; junction bases unmatched: 9. This CDR3 has 16 amino acids. This CDR3 reads CASSVQVAGGPYEQYF. The CDR3 DNA reads TGTGCCAGCAGTGTCCAAGTAGCGGGGGGGCCGTACGAGCAGTACTTC.